This entry concerns a single T cell receptor beta chain. The antigen remains unidentified. The entry originates in a study of post-analysis software for immune sequencing data. Points from the study as a whole: When patients were compared with controls, four to six TRBV segments were more frequent, TRBV5-6, TRBV5-1 and TRBV20-1 among them. Strong co-clustering by F measure linked samples that shared a preparation batch.

V lost 3 bases to trimming and J lost 5 bases, with 5 bases between them. Germline CDR1 and CDR2: SEHNR and FQNEAQ (reference sequence). The CDR3 is made up of 12 amino acids. TCR beta libraries were prepared from cDNA with unique molecular identifiers. TCRdb reprocessed the PCR reads with MiXCR, giving one entry per CDR3 protein. The sample has 700,000 to 800,000 distinct CDR3 sequences, roughly 29% seen once. This TCR was sampled from a girl aged 5-17 years with multiple sclerosis. The chain uses TRBV7-9 and TRBJ2-1; D remains unclear. The sequencing sample was made of blood. CDR3 nucleotide sequence: TGTGCCAGCAGCTTTTTGGACAATGAGCAGTTCTTC. Translation: CASSFLDNEQFF.